The rows below give T cell receptor beta chains drawn from one sample of a study of glioma-infiltrating T cells. TCRdb ran MiXCR on the multiplex PCR reads and lists one entry per CDR3 protein. This table has about 140,000 distinct CDR3 sequences, approximately 39% appearing once. Sequenced sample: glioma tissue, nonneoplastic brain tissue, or PBMCs (not recorded which). These receptor sequences come from a human donor with low-grade glioma or glioblastoma, undergoing nonglioma brain surgery, or in good health (not recorded which). Each CDR3 is given with its conserved first and last residue. The order of the fields is V gene, D gene, J gene, clone size, CDR3 DNA, CDR3 protein. A D gene is named only where the DNA matches it firmly. Clone size is not always given. Where it is, it says once, few, many or a class for expanded clones.

TRBV11-2,TRBD1,TRBJ2-7,-,TGTGCCAGCAGCTTAGTAGGGACAGCCTACGAGCAGTACTTC,CASSLVGTAYEQYF
TRBV28,TRBD2,TRBJ2-1,-,TGTGCCAGCCGGGGGACTAGCGGGAGCAAGGAGCAGTTCTTC,CASRGTSGSKEQFF
TRBV7-2,-,TRBJ2-3,few,TGTGCCAGCAGCTTATCGGGGGGCCCAGATACGCAGTATTTT,CASSLSGGPDTQYF
TRBV7-8,-,TRBJ1-6,few,TGTGCCAGCAGCTTAGACGCAGGGAATTCACCCCTCCACTTT,CASSLDAGNSPLHF
TRBV7-8,-,TRBJ2-1,many,TGTGCCAGCAAAAGCGGAACAACCTACAATGAGCAGTTCTTC,CASKSGTTYNEQFF
TRBV4-1,TRBD2,TRBJ2-4,-,TGCGCCAGCAGCCCCCGACTAGCGGGCCGAACGGACATTCAGTACTTC,CASSPRLAGRTDIQYF
TRBV10-1,-,TRBJ2-7,-,TGCGCCAGCAGTGAAGAGGGATCAAACGAGCAGTACTTC,CASSEEGSNEQYF
TRBV4-1,-,TRBJ2-5,few,TGCGCCAGCAGCCAAATTCGGGACTTGGAGACCCAGTACTTC,CASSQIRDLETQYF
TRBV20-1,TRBD2,TRBJ2-5,once,TGCAGTGATGGACGCGGGGGGCCTCGCCAAGAGACCCAGTACTTC,CSDGRGGPRQETQYF
TRBV2,-,TRBJ2-1,few,TGTGCCAGCAGGGACTACCCCTACAATGAGCAGTTCTTC,CASRDYPYNEQFF
TRBV20-1,-,TRBJ2-1,many,TGCAGTGCTAGCGGGGTTCACAATGAGCAGTTCTTC,CSASGVHNEQFF
TRBV4-1,TRBD1,TRBJ2-3,-,TGCGCCAGCAGCCAACAGGGGGCCGCCTTCACAGATACGCAGTATTTT,CASSQQGAAFTDTQYF
TRBV6-5,TRBD1,TRBJ1-6,once,TGTGCCAGCAGGGAACCGGGACAGGGGTCCTATTCACCCCTCCACTTT,CASREPGQGSYSPLHF
TRBV28,-,TRBJ1-5,-,TGTGCCAGCAGTACCATAACAGGGATGGAGCAGCCCCAGGATTTT,CASSTITGMEQPQDF
TRBV10-3,TRBD1,TRBJ2-7,-,TGTGCCATCAATGACAGGGCCGGCTACGAGCAGTACTTC,CAINDRAGYEQYF
TRBV7-2,-,TRBJ1-3,few,TGTGCCAGCAGCTTCCAGGGAGACACCATATATTTT,CASSFQGDTIYF
TRBV6-2/TRBV6-3,-,TRBJ2-7,-,TGTGCCAGCAGTTACCCACGCGGCAGGGATTACGAGCAGTACTTC,CASSYPRGRDYEQYF
TRBV11-2,TRBD2,TRBJ2-1,-,TGTGCCAGCAGCTTAGAGGCTAGCGGGAGAATTCATGAGCAGTTCTTC,CASSLEASGRIHEQFF
TRBV20-1,-,TRBJ1-1,-,TGCAGTGCCTTCATTAACACTGAAGCTTTCTTT,CSAFINTEAFF
TRBV6-5,TRBD1,TRBJ2-1,-,TGTGCCAGCAGTTACGCCGGGACAGGGGCCTACAATGAGCAGTTCTTC,CASSYAGTGAYNEQFF
TRBV20-1,-,TRBJ2-7,few,TGCAGTGCTCAAGACACCGGACACAACTACGAGCAGTACTTC,CSAQDTGHNYEQYF
TRBV6-1,-,TRBJ2-6,-,TGTGCCAGCAAGGATGCCTCTGGGGCCAACGTCCTGACTTTC,CASKDASGANVLTF
TRBV15,TRBD1,TRBJ1-2,once,TGTGCCACCAGCAGCCAAGGGCCCGGGACAGGGTCTCGTGGCTACACCTTC,CATSSQGPGTGSRGYTF
TRBV27,-,TRBJ2-1,-,TGTGCCAGCAGCCAAGAAGGTGGGAGGAATGAGCAGTTCTTC,CASSQEGGRNEQFF
TRBV12-3/TRBV12-4,TRBD2,TRBJ2-1,few,TGTGCCAGCAGTTTTCTGACTAGCGGGCTAGACAATGAGCAGTTCTTC,CASSFLTSGLDNEQFF
TRBV10-3,TRBD1,TRBJ2-7,-,TGTGCCACCAGGACAGGGGACGGATACGAGCAGTACTTC,CATRTGDGYEQYF
TRBV3-1,TRBD1,TRBJ1-2,-,TGTGCCAGCAGGCGCGGACAGGACGATGGCTACACCTTC,CASRRGQDDGYTF